These 15 T cell receptor beta chains share one sample of origin, sequenced in a study of T cell repertoires in cytomegalovirus infection. TCRdb re-derived calls from the reads in MiXCR, one entry per CDR3 protein. The sample lists tens of thousands of distinct CDR3 sequences, 25% to 30% seen once, with roughly three fifths in the top ten. These receptors' targets are unknown. The sample consisted of CD8+ T cells from cultured PBMCs, taken from culture after CMV antigen stimulation. All receptors derive from a human donor in good health (CMV status not recorded). Some clones in this sample may be carry-over from other donors' samples.

This clonotype was picked up many times. V is TRBV20-1 and J is TRBJ2-7, with TRBD1 matching 7 bases. The CDR3 length is 14 residues. Germline V gives CDR1 DFQATT, CDR2 SNEGSKA (reference sequence). V was clipped by 3 bases and J by 5 bases; unmatched bases: 10. CDR3 coding DNA: TGCAGTGCTAGTATCCCGACAGGGATCCACGAGCAGTACTTC. This gives the protein CSASIPTGIHEQYF.

The chain carries TRBV9 and TRBJ1-5; D is uncertain. Germline CDR1 reads SGDLS; CDR2 reads YYNGEE. The germline V and J ends were trimmed by 0 bases and 0 bases, with 4 bases remaining between them. This CDR3 has 14 residues. The CDR3 DNA reads TGTGCCAGCAGCGTAGGGTATAGCAATCAGCCCCAGCATTTT. Translated, it gives CASSVGYSNQPQHF.

This sequence joins TRBV9 and TRBJ1-2, with 7 bases aligning to TRBD1. Trimming took 6 bases from V and 8 from J; bases not matched to a gene: 22. CDR1 SGDLS and CDR2 YYNGEE come from the germline V gene. This CDR3 has 17 residues. The CDR3 here is CASTQRGVEGAAVGYTF. Here the CDR3 DNA reads TGTGCCAGCACCCAAAGGGGTGTGGAGGGGGCAGCGGTCGGCTACACCTTC.

This clonotype was seen more than once but under ten times. The chain carries TRBV2 and TRBJ1-1, with 7 bases fitting TRBD1. Looked up from germline, CDR1 is SNHLY and CDR2 is FYNNEI. The CDR3 consists of 15 residues. The J segment lost 1 base and the V segment lost 6 bases, leaving 8 bases of the junction unmatched. CDR3: CASRHRDRGNTEAFF. The CDR3 nucleotides read TGTGCCAGCAGGCACCGGGACAGAGGGAACACTGAAGCTTTCTTT.

This clonotype showed up many times. A read error may produce the germline difference seen at one junction end. The chain employs TRBV7-6 and TRBJ2-3; 8 nucleotides agree with TRBD1. Looked up from germline, CDR1 is SGHVS and CDR2 is FNYEAQ. The CDR3 contains 15 residues. This chain's CDR3 is CASSLATGAPDTQYF. The DNA of the CDR3 is TGTGCCAGCAGCCTAGCGACAGGGGCGCCAGATACGCAGTATTTT.

The J gene is TRBJ2-7, the V gene TRBV7-2; D remains ambiguous. Germline-derived CDR1 and CDR2 are SGHTA and FQGNSA. Trimming removed 0 bases from V and 4 bases from J, with 7 bases in between. This CDR3 is 13 amino acids long. CDR3: CASSLAKGYEQYF. CDR3 DNA sequence: TGTGCCAGCAGCTTAGCCAAGGGTTACGAGCAGTACTTC.

There are a few counts of this clonotype. The CDR3 does not close with the conserved phenylalanine or tryptophan, likely indicating a read error. This sequence joins TRBV7-3 and TRBJ2-1, with D perhaps being TRBD1 or TRBD2 (5 bases each). This CDR3 is built from 15 residues. Between the trimmed V and J ends, which lost 2 bases and 8 bases, there was a span of 16 bases. Germline V gives CDR1 SGHTA, CDR2 FQGTGA. CDR3 residues: CASSLAGTVVDEQFL. The CDR3 nucleotides are TGTGCCAGCAGCTTAGCCGGGACGGTGGTAGATGAGCAGTTCCTC.

In the case of this clonotype: Being one base from a much bigger clone, this may be a read error. The chain couples TRBV7-2 to TRBJ2-7; D might be TRBD2 (5 bases). Germline V lookup: CDR1 SGHTA, CDR2 FQGNSA. Trimming stripped 7 bases from V and 3 bases from J, with 10 bases between. The CDR3 has 12 amino acids. CDR3 loop: CASNYGSYEQYF. The CDR3 DNA is TGTGCCAGCAACTATGGGAGCTACGAGCAGTACTTC.

The table lists this clonotype with a few counts. The V call is TRBV10-3, the J call TRBJ2-7; D perhaps matches TRBD1 (5 bases). The germline gives CDR1 ENHRY, CDR2 SYGVKD. Trimming stripped 8 bases from V and 7 bases from J, with 18 bases between. The CDR3 is 13 residues long. The DNA for the CDR3 is TGTGCCATCTCCGAAACCACAGGATTAGAGCAGTACTTC. Translating it yields CAISETTGLEQYF.

The chain recombines TRBV4-1 with TRBJ2-7; D is uncertain. CDR3 length equals 13 residues. V gave up 0 bases and J gave up 2 bases, with 5 bases separating them. Germline CDR1 MGHRA, CDR2 YSYEKL. The CDR3, as DNA: TGCGCCAGCAGCCAAGATGCGGCCTACGAGCAGTACTTC. Translating gives CASSQDAAYEQYF.

This chain connects TRBV7-9 to TRBJ2-1; D is possibly TRBD2 (5 bases). This CDR3 is built from 15 residues. Trimming cost V 6 bases and J 4 bases, with 16 bases left between them. The germline CDR1 and CDR2 sequences are SEHNR and FQNEAQ (reference sequence). The CDR3 nucleotides read TGTGCCAGCAGTAGCCCGGACTCCGGTTACAATGAGCAGTTCTTC. This codes for CASSSPDSGYNEQFF. Looking up the rest from reference TRBV7-9 and TRBJ2-1 gives the full variable domain: DTGVSQNPRHKITKRGQNVTFRCDPISEHNRLYWYRQTLGQGPEFLTYFQNEAQLEKSRLLSDRFSAERPKGSFSTLEIQRTEQGDSAMYLCASSSPDSGYNEQFFGPGTRLTVL.

This chain links TRBV19 with TRBJ2-5, with 11 bases lining up with TRBD1. The CDR3 has 16 amino acids. Germline V lookup: CDR1 LNHDA, CDR2 SQIVND (reference sequence). V lost 4 bases to trimming and J lost 5 bases; unmatched junction nucleotides: 9. The DNA of the CDR3 is TGTGCCAGTAGTACCGACGGACAGGGGGCTGGGGAGACCCAGTACTTC. It specifies CASSTDGQGAGETQYF.

This sequence joins TRBV27 and TRBJ2-7; unclear D gene. CDR1 and CDR2 (germline): MNHEY, SMNVEV (reference sequence). V was pared by 4 bases and J by 4 bases, with 11 bases between. The CDR3 contains 13 residues. The CDR3: CASSSIAQYEQYF. Written as DNA, the CDR3 is TGTGCCAGCAGTTCAATCGCCCAGTACGAGCAGTACTTC.

V is TRBV20-1 and J is TRBJ1-1; 7 nucleotides agree with TRBD1. V lost 3 bases, J lost 1 base, and 8 bases stayed unmatched. The CDR3 contains 15 residues. Germline CDR1 is DFQATT and CDR2 is SNEGSKA (reference sequence). CDR3: CSARVTGKGNTEAFF. The CDR3 bases are TGCAGTGCTAGGGTGACAGGGAAGGGGAACACTGAAGCTTTCTTT.

The rearrangement links TRBV10-1 to TRBJ2-7, with no clear D. Germline CDR1 and CDR2: WNHNN and SYGVQD (reference sequence). This CDR3 region has 12 residues. Trimming stripped 0 bases from V and 3 bases from J, with 3 bases between. The CDR3 region is CASSESGYEQYF. The CDR3, as DNA: TGCGCCAGCAGTGAGTCGGGCTACGAGCAGTACTTC.